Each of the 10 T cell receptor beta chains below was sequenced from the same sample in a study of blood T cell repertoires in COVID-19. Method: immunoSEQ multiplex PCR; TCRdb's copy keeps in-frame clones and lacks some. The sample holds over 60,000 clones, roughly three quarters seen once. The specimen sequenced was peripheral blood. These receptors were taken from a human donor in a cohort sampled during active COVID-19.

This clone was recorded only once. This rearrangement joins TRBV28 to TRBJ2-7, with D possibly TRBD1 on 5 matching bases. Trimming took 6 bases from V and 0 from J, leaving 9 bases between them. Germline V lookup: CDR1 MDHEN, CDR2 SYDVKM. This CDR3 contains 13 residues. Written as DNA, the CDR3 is TGTGCCAGCAGGGGGCAGTCCTCCTACGAGCAGTACTTC. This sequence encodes CASRGQSSYEQYF.

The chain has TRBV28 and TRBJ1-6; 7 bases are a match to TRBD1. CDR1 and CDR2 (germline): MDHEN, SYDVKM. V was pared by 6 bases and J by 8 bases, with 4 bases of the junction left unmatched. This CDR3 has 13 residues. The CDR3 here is CASSLDRDSPLHF. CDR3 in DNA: TGTGCCAGCAGCTTAGACAGGGATTCACCCCTCCACTTT.

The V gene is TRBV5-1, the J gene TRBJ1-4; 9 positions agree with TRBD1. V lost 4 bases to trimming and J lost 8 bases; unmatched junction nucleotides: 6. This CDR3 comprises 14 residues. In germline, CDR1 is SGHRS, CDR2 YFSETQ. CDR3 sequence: CASSPGQGKEKLFF. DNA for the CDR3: TGCGCCAGCAGCCCTGGACAGGGGAAAGAAAAACTGTTTTTT.

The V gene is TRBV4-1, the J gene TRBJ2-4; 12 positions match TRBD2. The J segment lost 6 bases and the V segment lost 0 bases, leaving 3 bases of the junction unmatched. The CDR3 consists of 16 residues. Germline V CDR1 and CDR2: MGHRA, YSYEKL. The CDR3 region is CASSQEGLAGGNIQYF. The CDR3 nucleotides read TGCGCCAGCAGCCAAGAGGGACTAGCGGGCGGAAACATTCAGTACTTC.

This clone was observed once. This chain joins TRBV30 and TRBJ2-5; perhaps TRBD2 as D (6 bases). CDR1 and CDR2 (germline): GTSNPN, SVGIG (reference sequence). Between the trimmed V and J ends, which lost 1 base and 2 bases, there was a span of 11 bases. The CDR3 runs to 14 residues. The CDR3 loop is CAWSAVAVQETQYF. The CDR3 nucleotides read TGTGCCTGGAGTGCCGTAGCGGTACAAGAGACCCAGTACTTC.

The CDR3 DNA reads as TGTGCCACCTCCAGGACAGGGACCGGGGAGCTGTTTTTT. It translates to CATSRTGTGELFF. The gene calls are TRBV11-3 and TRBJ2-2, with 8 nucleotides matching TRBD1. Germline assignment: CDR1 SGHNT and CDR2 YENEEA. The CDR3 runs 13 residues. V shed 10 bases and J 5 bases; nucleotides not matched to a gene: 6.

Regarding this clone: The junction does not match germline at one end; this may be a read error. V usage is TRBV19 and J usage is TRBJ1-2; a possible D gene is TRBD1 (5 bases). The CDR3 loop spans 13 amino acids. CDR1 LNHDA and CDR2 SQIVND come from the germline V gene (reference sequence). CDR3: CASSIDGGAQEDF. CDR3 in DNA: TGTGCCAGTAGTATAGATGGAGGGGCCCAGGAGGACTTC. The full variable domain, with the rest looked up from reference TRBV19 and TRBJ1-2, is DGGITQSPKYLFRKEGQNVTLSCEQNLNHDAMYWYRQDPGQGLRLIYYSQIVNDFQKGDIAEGYSVSREKKESFPLTVTSAQKNPTAFYLCASSIDGGAQEDFGSGTRLTVV.

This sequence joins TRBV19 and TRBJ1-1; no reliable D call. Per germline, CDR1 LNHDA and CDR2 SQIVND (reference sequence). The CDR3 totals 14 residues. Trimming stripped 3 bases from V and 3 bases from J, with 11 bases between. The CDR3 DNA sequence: TGTGCCAGTAGTATTCGTTTCTTTGACACTGAAGCTTTCTTT. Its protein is CASSIRFFDTEAFF.

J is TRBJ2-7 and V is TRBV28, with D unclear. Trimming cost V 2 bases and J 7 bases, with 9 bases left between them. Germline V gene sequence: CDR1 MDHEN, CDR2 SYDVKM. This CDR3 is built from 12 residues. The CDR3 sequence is CASSLGVAEQYF. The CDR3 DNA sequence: TGTGCCAGCAGTTTAGGCGTAGCAGAGCAGTACTTC.

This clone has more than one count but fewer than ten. The CDR3 DNA reads as TGTGCCAGTAGTCCCGACAGGAATTCCTACAATGAGCAGTTCTTC. The encoded protein is CASSPDRNSYNEQFF. The chain joins TRBV19 to TRBJ2-1, with D perhaps TRBD1 (6 bases). The CDR3 extends over 15 amino acids. CDR1 and CDR2 from the germline V gene are LNHDA and SQIVND (reference sequence). Trimming left V 5 bases short and J 1 base short, with 12 bases between.